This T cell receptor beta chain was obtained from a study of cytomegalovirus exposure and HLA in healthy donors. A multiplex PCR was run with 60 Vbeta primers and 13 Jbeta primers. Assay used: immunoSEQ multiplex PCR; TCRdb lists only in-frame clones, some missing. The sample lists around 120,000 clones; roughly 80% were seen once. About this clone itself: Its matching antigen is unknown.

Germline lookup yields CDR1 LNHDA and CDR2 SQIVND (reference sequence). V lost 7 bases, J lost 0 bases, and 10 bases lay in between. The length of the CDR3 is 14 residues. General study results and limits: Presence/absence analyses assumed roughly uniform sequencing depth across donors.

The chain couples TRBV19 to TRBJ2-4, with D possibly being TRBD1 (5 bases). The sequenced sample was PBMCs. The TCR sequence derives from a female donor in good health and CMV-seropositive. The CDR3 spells CASTADRAKNIQYF. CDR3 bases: TGTGCCAGTACGGCAGACAGAGCCAAAAACATTCAGTACTTC.